The present TCR beta chain was sequenced within a study of CD8+ T cells in alopecia areata. Study summary: Treated patients received oral tofacitinib, 5 to 10 mg twice daily.

As part of sample collection, lesional scalp punch biopsies and peripheral blood were taken from alopecia areata patients. Isolated RNA was reverse transcribed into cDNA used as the sequencing template. Sequenced by immunoSEQ multiplex PCR; TCRdb stores in-frame clones only, minus some. The sample shows over 120,000 clones, about half of them seen only once. V dropped 1 base and J dropped 3 bases, with 6 bases sitting between them. CDR1 is KGHSH and CDR2 is LQKENI in the germline V gene. The CDR3 has 13 amino acids. The receptor comes from a human donor with alopecia areata. Here the sequenced sample was CD4+ T cells sorted from blood, taken at week 0. The rearrangement links TRBV18 to TRBJ1-2; D may be TRBD1 (5 bases). This CDR3 reads CASSPLGDYGYTF. The CDR3 bases are TGTGCCAGCTCACCACTGGGGGACTATGGCTACACCTTC.